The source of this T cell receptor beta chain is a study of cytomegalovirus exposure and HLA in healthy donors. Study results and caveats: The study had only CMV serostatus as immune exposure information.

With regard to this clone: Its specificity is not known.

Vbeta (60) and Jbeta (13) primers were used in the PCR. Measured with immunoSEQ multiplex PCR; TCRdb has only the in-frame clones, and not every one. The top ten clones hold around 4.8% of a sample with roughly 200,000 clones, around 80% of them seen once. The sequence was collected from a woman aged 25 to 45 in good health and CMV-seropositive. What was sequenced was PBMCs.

The CDR3, as DNA: TGCGCCAGCAGCCCCCGGACAGGTTCGACCACAGATACGCAGTATTTT. This sequence encodes CASSPRTGSTTDTQYF. The gene calls are TRBV4-1 and TRBJ2-3; 7 bases are shared with TRBD1. CDR3 size: 16 residues. V trimming: 4 bases; J trimming: 2 bases; junction bases outside the gene matches: 9. CDR1 is MGHRA, CDR2 YSYEKL, per germline.